These T cell receptor beta chains were read from a single sample in a study of regulatory T cells in long-lasting Graves disease. TCRdb passed the multiplex PCR reads through MiXCR, listing each CDR3 protein once. The sample has around 500,000 distinct CDR3 sequences; 12% are singletons. These data are also associated with another study on T cells in Graves' hyperthyroidism and ophthalmopathy.

This specimen was peripheral blood mononuclear cells (PBMCs), taken at new diagnosis, from a patient treated with antithyroid drugs. The receptors shown here come from a woman aged 25-40 years with Graves disease. The CDR3 runs from the conserved cysteine through the conserved F or W. The order of the fields is J gene, V gene, CDR3 length, D gene, clone size, CDR3 protein, CDR3 DNA. D genes are given only for firm matches. The listing skips clone size in some rows; elsewhere it reads once, few, many or a size class.

>TRBJ2-3|TRBV2|17|TRBD1|many
CASTENLGQASSNTQYF
TGTGCCAGCACCGAAAACTTGGGACAGGCATCCTCCAATACGCAGTATTTT
>TRBJ1-2|TRBV28|15|NA|many
CASHRVNEGSYGYTF
TGTGCCAGCCACCGGGTAAACGAGGGTTCTTATGGCTACACCTTC
>TRBJ1-5|TRBV12-3/TRBV12-4|17|TRBD1|many
CASSLGGAGYSNQPQHF
TGTGCCAGCAGCCTAGGGGGCGCGGGATATAGCAATCAGCCCCAGCATTTT
>TRBJ2-5|TRBV5-1|15|NA|NA
CASSLERTVGETQYF
TGCGCCAGCAGCTTGGAAAGGACAGTAGGAGAGACCCAGTACTTC
>TRBJ2-1|TRBV2|19|TRBD2|many
CASSEGPGLAGGDYNEQFF
TGTGCCAGCAGTGAGGGTCCGGGACTAGCGGGAGGGGACTACAATGAGCAGTTCTTC
>TRBJ1-1|TRBV19|12|NA|many
CASSERGGEAFF
TGTGCCAGTAGTGAGCGGGGCGGCGAAGCTTTCTTT
>TRBJ2-5|TRBV9|15|TRBD1|many
CASSEQGQRIGTQYF
TGTGCCAGCAGCGAACAGGGGCAAAGAATCGGGACCCAGTACTTC
>TRBJ1-2|TRBV20-1|15|TRBD1|many
CSASRQGQTNYGYTF
TGCAGTGCTAGTCGGCAGGGACAGACTAACTATGGCTACACCTTC
>TRBJ2-2|TRBV12-3/TRBV12-4|21|TRBD2|NA
CASRVLKRGLAGGPNTGELLF
TGTGCCAGCAGAGTTTTAAAGAGGGGACTAGCGGGAGGGCCAAACACCGGGGAGCTGCTTTTT
>TRBJ2-7|TRBV19|14|NA|NA
CASSMGARTYEQYF
TGTGCCAGTAGTATGGGGGCAAGGACCTACGAGCAGTACTTC
>TRBJ2-7|TRBV7-9|13|NA|NA
CALSGETPYEQYF
TGTGCCCTCTCGGGGGAGACCCCCTACGAGCAGTACTTC
>TRBJ2-3|TRBV3-1|15|NA|NA
CASSSEPYPGDTQYF
TGTGCCAGCAGCTCCGAACCCTACCCGGGAGATACGCAGTATTTT
>TRBJ2-5|TRBV27|13|NA|many
CATNKWGEETQYF
TGTGCCACCAATAAATGGGGGGAAGAGACCCAGTACTTC
>TRBJ2-3|TRBV28|16|NA|many
CASSTPAAVEVDTQYF
TGTGCCAGCAGTACCCCGGCAGCCGTTGAAGTAGATACGCAGTATTTT
>TRBJ2-5|TRBV2|13|NA|many
CASSSGAQETQYF
TGTGCCAGCAGTTCCGGGGCTCAAGAGACCCAGTACTTC
>TRBJ1-2|TRBV20-1|13|NA|many
CSARGQVSYGYTF
TGCAGTGCCCGAGGGCAGGTCAGCTATGGCTACACCTTC
>TRBJ1-4|TRBV29-1|12|NA|many
CSVQGPNEKLFF
TGCAGCGTTCAGGGGCCTAATGAAAAACTGTTTTTT